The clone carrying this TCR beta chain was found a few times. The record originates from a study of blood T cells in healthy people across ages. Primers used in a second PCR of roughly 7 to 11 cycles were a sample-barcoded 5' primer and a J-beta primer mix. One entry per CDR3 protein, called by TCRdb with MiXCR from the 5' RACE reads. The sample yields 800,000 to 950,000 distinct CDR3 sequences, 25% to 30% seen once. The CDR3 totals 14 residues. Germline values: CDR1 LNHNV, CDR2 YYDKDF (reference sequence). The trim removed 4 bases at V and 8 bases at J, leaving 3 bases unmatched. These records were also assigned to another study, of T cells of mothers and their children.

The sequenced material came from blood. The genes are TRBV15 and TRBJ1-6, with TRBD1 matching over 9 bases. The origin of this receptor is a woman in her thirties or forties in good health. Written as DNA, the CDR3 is TGTGCCACCAGCAACAGGGGGCGAGATTCACCCCTCCACTTT. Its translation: CATSNRGRDSPLHF.